This is a list of T cell receptor beta chains from one sample in a study of regulatory T cells in long-lasting Graves disease. MiXCR was run by TCRdb on the multiplex PCR reads, yielding one entry per CDR3 protein. The sample lists around 460,000 distinct CDR3 sequences, approximately 15% occurring once. These data were also filed under a second study, of T cells in Graves' hyperthyroidism and ophthalmopathy.

The sequenced sample was peripheral blood mononuclear cells (PBMCs), obtained at new diagnosis, from a patient treated with antithyroid drugs. These receptors came from a woman aged 50 to 60 with Graves disease. Each CDR3 is given with its conserved first and last residue.

v_gene | CDR3aa
TRBV6-1 | CASYGPQDTQYF
TRBV27 | CASSLWGTGNQPQHF
TRBV7-2 | CASARAGGPENEQFF
TRBV4-1 | CASSQDRDRANTGELFF
TRBV6-1 | CASSELGQRAIYNEQFF
TRBV18 | CASSPGRQGNYEQYF
TRBV13 | CASSARDFYYEQYF
TRBV10-3 | CAISETSGVDTQYF
TRBV12-3/TRBV12-4 | CASSLYSLQDEKLFF
TRBV5-1 | CASSSGQAPTEAFF
TRBV6-1 | CASRPTGGYQPQHF
TRBV28 | CASSINRGSSYNEQFF
TRBV27 | CASSLSTPRGVNNEQYF
TRBV12-3/TRBV12-4 | CASSPSGIYNEQFF
TRBV20-1 | CSVDFRETQYF
TRBV11-2 | CASSLATGELFF